Shown below are 15 T cell receptor beta chains from a single sample sequenced in a study of CD8+ T cells in alopecia areata. The treatment: oral pan-JAK inhibitor, 5-10 mg twice daily. Extracted RNA was reverse transcribed into cDNA, the sequencing template. Clones were sequenced by immunoSEQ multiplex PCR, and TCRdb holds only the in-frame ones, with some missing. The data hold 150,000 to 200,000 clones, with roughly 60% observed a single time. The sequencing used CD4+ T cells sorted from blood, collected around week 50, from a patient treated with tofacitinib. The origin of the receptors is a human donor with alopecia areata.

This rearrangement joins TRBV11-2 to TRBJ1-2; D not resolved. CDR1 SGHAT and CDR2 FQNNGV come from the germline V gene. V was cut by 2 bases and J by 7 bases, with 14 bases left in between. The CDR3 length is 14 residues. CDR3 sequence reads: CASSLSTGSIGYTF. In DNA, the CDR3 is TGTGCCAGCAGCTTATCTACTGGTTCGATTGGCTACACCTTC.

The CDR3 nucleotides are TGTGCCAGCAGTGTAGGGGGTGAAGCTTTCTTT. It is translated as CASSVGGEAFF. The rearrangement links TRBV2 to TRBJ1-1; D perhaps matches TRBD1 (6 bases). Between the trimmed V and J ends, which lost 4 bases and 7 bases, there was a span of 7 bases. Germline V lookup: CDR1 SNHLY, CDR2 FYNNEI. CDR3 size: 11 residues.

A note on this clone: One junction end disagrees with the germline gene, perhaps due to a read error. This chain links TRBV29-1 with TRBJ2-6; D not certain. This CDR3 comprises 13 residues. CDR1 is SQVTM, CDR2 ANQGSEA, per germline. The CDR3 DNA follows: TGCAGCGTTCAAGAGTCTGGGGCCAACGTCCTGACTTTC. This translates into CSVQESGANVLTF.

The chain employs TRBV29-1 and TRBJ1-1; no definite D call. There are 13 residues in the CDR3. From germline, CDR1 is SQVTM and CDR2 ANQGSEA. Between the trimmed V and J ends, which lost 2 bases and 6 bases, there was a span of 13 bases. The CDR3 DNA is TGCAGCGTTGAACGTCCTACGGCTCCTGAAGCTTTCTTT. Translating it yields CSVERPTAPEAFF.

This clone occurred many times. The gene calls are TRBV5-4 and TRBJ2-1; D unresolved. CDR3 length: 11 residues. Trimming left V 0 bases short and J 9 bases short, with 4 bases between. In germline, CDR1 is SGHNT, CDR2 YYREEE (reference sequence). DNA for the CDR3: TGTGCCAGCAGCTTGGGTGGTGAGCAGTTCTTC. Amino acids: CASSLGGEQFF.

J is TRBJ2-7 and V is TRBV29-1; the D is unclear. The CDR3 extends over 11 amino acids. The germline V gene encodes CDR1 SQVTM and CDR2 ANQGSEA. The germline V and J ends were trimmed by 3 bases and 6 bases, with 9 bases remaining between them. The CDR3 is CSVEFGFEQYF. In DNA form, the CDR3 reads TGCAGCGTTGAGTTCGGGTTCGAGCAGTACTTC.

This sequence joins TRBV13 and TRBJ2-3; D not certain. Trimming left V 2 bases short and J 10 bases short, with 10 bases between. Germline V lookup: CDR1 PRHDT, CDR2 FYEKMQ (reference sequence). The CDR3 totals 12 residues. Here the CDR3 reads CASSLLSSAQYF. The DNA of the CDR3 is TGTGCCAGCAGCTTACTGTCATCCGCGCAGTATTTT.

This chain links TRBV9 with TRBJ1-1; D perhaps matches TRBD1 (5 bases). The CDR3 extends over 16 amino acids. Germline CDR1 SGDLS, CDR2 YYNGEE. Trimming left V 2 bases short and J 3 bases short, with 17 bases between. This CDR3 is CASSVGTNRLYTEAFF. CDR3 nucleotides: TGTGCCAGCAGCGTGGGGACGAACAGGCTCTACACTGAAGCTTTCTTT.

This clone turned up a few times. The V call is TRBV29-1, the J call TRBJ2-1, with 7 bases that match TRBD1. The trim removed 7 bases at V and 0 bases at J, leaving 3 bases unmatched. Germline-derived CDR1 and CDR2 are SQVTM and ANQGSEA. This CDR3 contains 13 residues. The CDR3 sequence: CSAHRGSYNEQFF. The CDR3 DNA sequence: TGCAGCGCCCACAGGGGCTCCTACAATGAGCAGTTCTTC.

In this sample, this clone turned up a few times. The V gene is TRBV2, the J gene TRBJ1-1; D not certain. The length of the CDR3 is 13 residues. Between the trimmed V and J ends, which lost 7 bases and 4 bases, there was a span of 13 bases. Germline V gives CDR1 SNHLY, CDR2 FYNNEI. The CDR3 region is CASKVVGLTEAFF. DNA of the CDR3: TGTGCCAGCAAAGTGGTCGGCCTCACTGAAGCTTTCTTT.

This clone was counted a few times. The identical CDR3 is also encoded by other nucleotide sequences in the sample. The rearrangement links TRBV29-1 to TRBJ2-7; D may be TRBD1 or TRBD2 (5 bases each). CDR1 is SQVTM and CDR2 is ANQGSEA in the germline V gene. Trimming took 4 bases from V and 2 from J, leaving 12 bases between them. This CDR3 spans 13 amino acids. The CDR3 loop is CSVGGGGPYEQYF. CDR3 bases: TGCAGCGTTGGTGGGGGTGGGCCCTACGAGCAGTACTTC.

The chain has TRBV29-1 and TRBJ2-3, with D possibly TRBD2 on 7 matching bases. CDR1 and CDR2 (germline): SQVTM, ANQGSEA. CDR3 length: 15 residues. V lost 6 bases, J lost 6 bases, and 22 bases lay in between. CDR3 region: CSVVLGGRRLDTQYF. The CDR3, as DNA: TGCAGCGTCGTCCTGGGGGGGCGTAGATTGGATACGCAGTATTTT.

The rearrangement links TRBV5-4 to TRBJ1-2; D not resolved. The CDR3 spans 15 residues. Germline CDR1 SGHNT, CDR2 YYREEE (reference sequence). V was pared by 0 bases and J by 0 bases, with 9 bases between. CDR3 nucleotide sequence: TGTGCCAGCAGCTTGGATGGGCTAGCTAACTATGGCTACACCTTC. Its protein is CASSLDGLANYGYTF.

The chain combines TRBV11-2 with TRBJ2-3, with D tentatively TRBD1 (5 bases). The V end was cut by 0 bases, the J end by 4 bases, with 11 bases between. The germline V gene encodes CDR1 SGHAT and CDR2 FQNNGV. The CDR3 loop spans 15 amino acids. The CDR3 spells CASSLDGHASDTQYF. The CDR3, as DNA: TGTGCCAGCAGCTTAGACGGACACGCTTCAGATACGCAGTATTTT.

The genes are TRBV27 and TRBJ2-7; 9 bases align to TRBD1. The germline V gene has CDR1 MNHEY and CDR2 SMNVEV (reference sequence). The CDR3 covers 12 residues. V was pared by 5 bases and J by 8 bases, with 4 bases of the junction left unmatched. Here the CDR3 reads CASSPGQGKQYF. The CDR3, as DNA: TGTGCCAGCAGTCCGGGACAGGGAAAGCAGTACTTC.